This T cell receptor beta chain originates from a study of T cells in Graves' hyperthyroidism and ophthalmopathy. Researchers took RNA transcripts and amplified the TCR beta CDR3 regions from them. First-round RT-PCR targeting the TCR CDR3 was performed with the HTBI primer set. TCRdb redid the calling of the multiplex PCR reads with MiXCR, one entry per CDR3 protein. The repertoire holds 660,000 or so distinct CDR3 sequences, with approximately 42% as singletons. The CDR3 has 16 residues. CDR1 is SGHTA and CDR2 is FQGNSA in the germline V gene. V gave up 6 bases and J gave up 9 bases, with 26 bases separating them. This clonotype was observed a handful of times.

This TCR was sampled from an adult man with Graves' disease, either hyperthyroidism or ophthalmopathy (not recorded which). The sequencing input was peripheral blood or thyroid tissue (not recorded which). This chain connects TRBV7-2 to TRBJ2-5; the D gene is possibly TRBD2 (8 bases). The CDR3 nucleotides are TGTGCCAGCAGTCGCTGGGGCGGGGGGTCCCAGGGGGCCCAGTACTTC. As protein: CASSRWGGGSQGAQYF.